The rows below give T cell receptor beta chains drawn from one sample of a study of OX40 agonist ivuxolimab in advanced cancers. TCRdb's copy holds only in-frame clones and misses some; the assay was immunoSEQ multiplex PCR. Of some 77,000 clones listed, roughly 87% are singletons. The sequencing used CD4+ or CD8+ T cells sorted from blood, collected in a trial of the OX40 agonist ivuxolimab. These receptors originate from an adult with an advanced solid tumor such as melanoma, head and neck, liver or kidney cancer. The CDR3 runs from the conserved cysteine through the conserved F or W. The order of the fields is clone size, J gene, V gene, D gene, CDR3 DNA, CDR3 protein. D genes are given only for firm matches. Expanded clones get a size class; other rows say once, few or many, or leave the size out.

clone_size: -; j_call: TRBJ2-5; v_call: TRBV9; d_call: -; cdr3_nt: TGTGCCAGCAGCGTAGAGGAAGAGACCCAGTACTTC; cdr3_aa: CASSVEEETQYF
clone_size: -; j_call: TRBJ1-5; v_call: TRBV5-4; d_call: -; cdr3_nt: TGTGCCAGCAGCTTGGAGAGGGGGGATCAGCCCCAGCATTTT; cdr3_aa: CASSLERGDQPQHF
clone_size: -; j_call: TRBJ2-7; v_call: TRBV6-5; d_call: TRBD2; cdr3_nt: TGTGCCAGCGAACCCGGGACTAGCGGGCTCTACGAGCAGTACTTC; cdr3_aa: CASEPGTSGLYEQYF
clone_size: -; j_call: TRBJ2-2; v_call: TRBV5-1; d_call: TRBD1; cdr3_nt: TGCGCCAGCAGCCCCAGACAGGGTGGGACCGGGGAGCTGTTTTTT; cdr3_aa: CASSPRQGGTGELFF
clone_size: -; j_call: TRBJ2-5; v_call: TRBV11-1; d_call: -; cdr3_nt: TGTGCCAGCAGCCCAGTCATGGCTCTTCAGGCTCAAGAGACCCAGTACTTC; cdr3_aa: CASSPVMALQAQETQYF
clone_size: -; j_call: TRBJ2-1; v_call: TRBV28; d_call: TRBD2; cdr3_nt: TGTGCCAGCACTGCTAGCGGGAGAAATGAGCAGTTCTTC; cdr3_aa: CASTASGRNEQFF
clone_size: few; j_call: TRBJ2-1; v_call: TRBV19; d_call: -; cdr3_nt: TGTGCCAGTAGTATAGTGTTCCAGACCTTAAGGCACGGGACCAATGAGCAGTTCTTC; cdr3_aa: CASSIVFQTLRHGTNEQFF
clone_size: -; j_call: TRBJ2-2; v_call: TRBV7-2; d_call: -; cdr3_nt: TGTGCCAGCAGACGCAGGGCCGACGGGGAGCTGTTTTTT; cdr3_aa: CASRRRADGELFF
clone_size: -; j_call: TRBJ2-1; v_call: TRBV7-3; d_call: -; cdr3_nt: TGTGCCAGCAGCTTAAGGGTCGGCGGTGGGGTGGGCAATGAGCAGTTCTTC; cdr3_aa: CASSLRVGGGVGNEQFF
clone_size: -; j_call: TRBJ1-4; v_call: TRBV29-1; d_call: -; cdr3_nt: TGCAGCGTTGGAGGGGAAAAACTGTTTTTT; cdr3_aa: CSVGGEKLFF
clone_size: -; j_call: TRBJ1-2; v_call: TRBV5-1; d_call: -; cdr3_nt: TGCGCCAGCAGCCCTCTGGGGGGAAACTATGGCTACACCTTC; cdr3_aa: CASSPLGGNYGYTF
clone_size: -; j_call: TRBJ2-3; v_call: TRBV9; d_call: -; cdr3_nt: TGTGCCAGCAGCGGGGACGCTCACAGGGATACGCAGTATTTT; cdr3_aa: CASSGDAHRDTQYF
clone_size: -; j_call: TRBJ2-7; v_call: TRBV14; d_call: TRBD2; cdr3_nt: TGTGCCAGCAGCCCCTTGACTAGCGGGGGGCGCGAGCAGTACTTC; cdr3_aa: CASSPLTSGGREQYF
clone_size: -; j_call: TRBJ2-7; v_call: TRBV28; d_call: -; cdr3_nt: TGTGCCAGCACGGGACCGACCTACGAGCAGTACTTC; cdr3_aa: CASTGPTYEQYF
clone_size: -; j_call: TRBJ1-6; v_call: TRBV5-4; d_call: -; cdr3_nt: TGTGCCAGCAGCTCCCCCGGGGGTTGGTCACCCCTCCACTTT; cdr3_aa: CASSSPGGWSPLHF
clone_size: once; j_call: TRBJ1-6; v_call: TRBV5-4; d_call: TRBD1; cdr3_nt: TGTGCCAGCAGCTGGGGGACAGGGGCCGTGAGCTCCTATAATTCACCCCTCCACTTT; cdr3_aa: CASSWGTGAVSSYNSPLHF
clone_size: -; j_call: TRBJ2-1; v_call: TRBV11-1; d_call: -; cdr3_nt: TGTGCCAGCAGCTTAGAGGGGGTCTATGCTTACAATGAGCAGTTCTTC; cdr3_aa: CASSLEGVYAYNEQFF
clone_size: -; j_call: TRBJ1-1; v_call: TRBV6-5; d_call: TRBD1; cdr3_nt: TGTGCCAGCAGTAAGGGACAGGGTAAAGGAACGGCTTTCTTT; cdr3_aa: CASSKGQGKGTAFF
clone_size: -; j_call: TRBJ1-2; v_call: TRBV29-1; d_call: -; cdr3_nt: TGCAGCGTTGGCGGCGAGTTCTATGGCTACACCTTC; cdr3_aa: CSVGGEFYGYTF
clone_size: -; j_call: TRBJ2-1; v_call: TRBV7-8; d_call: -; cdr3_nt: TGTGCCAGCAGCTTAGGATTCCCAGGGTCCTACAATGAGCAGTTCTTC; cdr3_aa: CASSLGFPGSYNEQFF
clone_size: -; j_call: TRBJ1-2; v_call: TRBV5-4; d_call: -; cdr3_nt: TGTGCCAGCAGCTTGGGGATGGGCAAAGCTAACTATGGCTACACCTTC; cdr3_aa: CASSLGMGKANYGYTF
clone_size: -; j_call: TRBJ2-2; v_call: TRBV5-1; d_call: -; cdr3_nt: TGCGCCAGCAGCTTAAAACAGCTTTTGAACACCGGGGAGCTGTTTTTT; cdr3_aa: CASSLKQLLNTGELFF
clone_size: -; j_call: TRBJ2-5; v_call: TRBV6-1; d_call: -; cdr3_nt: TGTGCCAGCCTCGAAAGGGACGTTGAGACCCAGTACTTC; cdr3_aa: CASLERDVETQYF
clone_size: -; j_call: TRBJ1-1; v_call: TRBV2; d_call: -; cdr3_nt: TGTGCCAGCAGGGGACAACCGAACACTGAAGCTTTCTTT; cdr3_aa: CASRGQPNTEAFF
clone_size: -; j_call: TRBJ2-1; v_call: TRBV6-1; d_call: -; cdr3_nt: TGTGCCAGCAGTGAAAGTCTCAATGAGCAGTTCTTC; cdr3_aa: CASSESLNEQFF
clone_size: -; j_call: TRBJ1-1; v_call: TRBV19; d_call: -; cdr3_nt: TGTGCCAGTAGTACCTGGGGACGGAACACTGAAGCTTTCTTT; cdr3_aa: CASSTWGRNTEAFF
clone_size: -; j_call: TRBJ1-1; v_call: TRBV6-5; d_call: -; cdr3_nt: TGTGCCAGCAGGCGGAGCACTGAAGCTTTCTTT; cdr3_aa: CASRRSTEAFF
clone_size: -; j_call: TRBJ2-3; v_call: TRBV5-5; d_call: TRBD2; cdr3_nt: TGTGCCAGCAGCTCCATAGCGGGGCGGGGAGATACGCAGTATTTT; cdr3_aa: CASSSIAGRGDTQYF
clone_size: -; j_call: TRBJ2-1; v_call: TRBV4-1; d_call: TRBD2; cdr3_nt: TGCGCCAGCAGCTTAGATTATAGCGGGAGCGGTTACAATGAGCAGTTCTTC; cdr3_aa: CASSLDYSGSGYNEQFF
clone_size: -; j_call: TRBJ2-1; v_call: TRBV10-1; d_call: TRBD1; cdr3_nt: TGCGCCAGCAGTGAGGGACAGGGGGCTAGGAATGAGCAGTTCTTC; cdr3_aa: CASSEGQGARNEQFF
clone_size: -; j_call: TRBJ2-1; v_call: TRBV7-2; d_call: -; cdr3_nt: TGTGCCAGCAGCCCCACCGCCAGCTACAATGAGCAGTTCTTC; cdr3_aa: CASSPTASYNEQFF
clone_size: -; j_call: TRBJ2-5; v_call: TRBV28; d_call: -; cdr3_nt: TGTGCCAGCAGGATTGCTCCGGGGACCCAGTACTTC; cdr3_aa: CASRIAPGTQYF
clone_size: -; j_call: TRBJ2-1; v_call: TRBV7-2; d_call: -; cdr3_nt: TGTGCCAGCAGCGCCCGCAAGCGGGATGAGCAGTTCTTC; cdr3_aa: CASSARKRDEQFF
clone_size: -; j_call: TRBJ2-5; v_call: TRBV21-1; d_call: -; cdr3_nt: TGTGCCAGCAGCAACCAAGAGACCCAGTACTTC; cdr3_aa: CASSNQETQYF
clone_size: -; j_call: TRBJ1-2; v_call: TRBV5-5; d_call: -; cdr3_nt: TGTGCCAGCAGCTGGGGACAAGACTATGGCTACACCTTC; cdr3_aa: CASSWGQDYGYTF
clone_size: -; j_call: TRBJ2-7; v_call: TRBV28; d_call: -; cdr3_nt: TGTGCCAGCAGTTCCCTCCGCGAGCAGTACTTC; cdr3_aa: CASSSLREQYF
clone_size: -; j_call: TRBJ2-4; v_call: TRBV19; d_call: TRBD2; cdr3_nt: TGTGCCAGTAGTCCAGGGACTAGCGGGAGGGCCTCGGCCAAAAACATTCAGTACTTC; cdr3_aa: CASSPGTSGRASAKNIQYF